These T cell receptor beta chains were read from a single sample in a study of early T cells in non-severe SARS-CoV-2 infection. TCRdb re-analysed the 5' RACE reads in MiXCR, keeping a single row per CDR3 protein. In the table there are tens of thousands of distinct CDR3 sequences, roughly 10% of which are singletons. The material sequenced was whole blood, taken at baseline. These receptors were obtained from an adult who was a healthcare worker with PCR-confirmed SARS-CoV-2 infection or an uninfected control (not recorded which). CDR3s include the opening cysteine and the closing phenylalanine or tryptophan. The order of the fields is V gene, D gene, clone size, J gene, CDR3 DNA, CDR3 protein. A D gene is named only where the DNA matches it firmly. Rows give clone size only sometimes, using once, few, many, or a class for an expanded clone.

TRBV6-2/TRBV6-3,TRBD2,-,TRBJ2-1,TGTGCCAGCAGCGCCGTCCTGCGGGAGGGCCTCAATGAGCAGTTCTTC,CASSAVLREGLNEQFF
TRBV19,-,few,TRBJ1-1,TGTGCCAGTAGTAAAAGGGGCGCAGAGGCGACTGAAGCTTTCTTT,CASSKRGAEATEAFF
TRBV29-1,-,few,TRBJ2-7,TGCAGCGTTGAGAGTAGAGGGAAGGGCGAGCAGTACTTC,CSVESRGKGEQYF
TRBV29-1,-,many,TRBJ2-7,TGCAGCGTTGAAACGAAGGGGGGGTCCTACGAGCAGTACTTC,CSVETKGGSYEQYF
TRBV6-4,TRBD1,few,TRBJ2-5,TGTGCCAGCAGTTTAAACAGGGGAGAGACCCAGTACTTC,CASSLNRGETQYF
TRBV9,-,-,TRBJ1-1,TGTGCCAGCAGCGTCAGGGACGACCAGAACACTGAAGCTTTCTTT,CASSVRDDQNTEAFF
TRBV7-3,TRBD1,many,TRBJ1-1,TGTGCCAGCAGCTTAAAGCAGGGGGGAAACACTGAAGCTTTCTTT,CASSLKQGGNTEAFF
TRBV6-6,TRBD2,few,TRBJ2-5,TGTGCCAGCAGCAGGGGAAAGGGACTAGCGGGAGTAGAGACCCAGTACTTC,CASSRGKGLAGVETQYF
TRBV5-6,-,many,TRBJ1-6,TGTGCCAGCAGCCACCATCCACGGAGCTCCTATAATTCACCCCTCCACTTT,CASSHHPRSSYNSPLHF
TRBV4-1,-,many,TRBJ2-7,TGCGCCAGCAGCCAAGTAGCGGACCTACGGGAGCAGTACTTC,CASSQVADLREQYF
TRBV7-6,TRBD2,many,TRBJ2-2,TGTGCCAGCAGCCACGCGGGACTAGCGGGAAGGACCGGGGAGCTGTTTTTT,CASSHAGLAGRTGELFF
TRBV28,TRBD2,many,TRBJ2-3,TGTGCCAGCAGTTTGGAGGGACTAGCGGGATATTACGATACGCAGTATTTT,CASSLEGLAGYYDTQYF
TRBV29-1,-,-,TRBJ1-1,TGCAGCGTTGAAGATTTTGAGACTGAAGCTTTCTTT,CSVEDFETEAFF
TRBV27,-,many,TRBJ1-5,TGTGCCAGCAGTTTCCGTATTGGTGCCAATCAGCCCCAGCATTTT,CASSFRIGANQPQHF
TRBV28,-,many,TRBJ2-7,TGTGCCAGCAGTTTTGCGTCGGAGCAGTACTTC,CASSFASEQYF
TRBV29-1,TRBD1,few,TRBJ1-2,TGCAGCGTTGAAGAGAGACAGGGAGGAGGCTACACCTTC,CSVEERQGGGYTF
TRBV28,-,many,TRBJ1-5,TGTGCCAGCAGTTTAACAGGGTTCCACCAGCCCCAGCATTTT,CASSLTGFHQPQHF
TRBV6-5,-,few,TRBJ2-2,TGTGCCAGCAGTTACGGGACAGGGGAGCTGTTTTTT,CASSYGTGELFF
TRBV19,-,many,TRBJ2-4,TGTGCCAGTACCCCCCCGGGACTCAAAAACATTCAGTACTTC,CASTPPGLKNIQYF
TRBV6-4,-,few,TRBJ1-1,TGTGCCAGCAGTGCCGGGGCTGAAGCTTTCTTT,CASSAGAEAFF
TRBV7-8,-,many,TRBJ1-6,TGTGCCAGCAGCTTAGGGGGATCCGGGGGCAATTCACCCCTCCACTTT,CASSLGGSGGNSPLHF
TRBV7-9,-,-,TRBJ1-2,TGTGCCAGCAGCTTAGGGACAGCCACTAACTATGGCTACACCTTC,CASSLGTATNYGYTF
TRBV7-9,-,few,TRBJ2-2,TGTGCCAGCAGCTTACGGGGGATGGGCACCGGGGAGCTGTTTTTT,CASSLRGMGTGELFF
TRBV27,-,few,TRBJ1-6,TGTGCCAGCAGTTCGACCGGTCCGACAGCCGATAATTCACCCCTCCACTTT,CASSSTGPTADNSPLHF
TRBV27,-,medium-sized,TRBJ1-2,TGTGCCAGCAAAGGGGGAAACTATGGCTACACCTTC,CASKGGNYGYTF
TRBV6-5,TRBD1,-,TRBJ2-1,TGTGCCAGCAGCTTAACAGGGGCCCCTTTATCTTACAATGAGCAGTTCTTC,CASSLTGAPLSYNEQFF
TRBV28,TRBD1,many,TRBJ2-7,TGTGCCAGCAGTACAACTACAGGGGGCGAGCAGTACTTC,CASSTTTGGEQYF
TRBV7-9,TRBD2,many,TRBJ2-1,TGTGCCTGCGGGAGGGAAAAGGGACATGAGCAGTTCTTC,CACGREKGHEQFF
TRBV5-1,-,-,TRBJ2-2,TGCGCCAGCGTCCGGAGCCCCACGAACACCGGGGAGCTGTTTTTT,CASVRSPTNTGELFF
TRBV7-9,-,-,TRBJ2-5,TGTGCCAGCAGCTTGGTGGGGACACAAGAGACCCAGTACTTC,CASSLVGTQETQYF
TRBV6-5,-,many,TRBJ1-1,TGTGCCAGCAGTTCTAAACAAGCTAACACTGAAGCTTTCTTT,CASSSKQANTEAFF
TRBV28,TRBD2,many,TRBJ2-4,TGTGCCAGCAGTTCCGGACTAGCGGGAGGTTCGGACATTCAGTACTTC,CASSSGLAGGSDIQYF
TRBV7-9,-,-,TRBJ2-7,TGTGCCACAGATGATGGGGCCAACGAGCAGTACTTC,CATDDGANEQYF
TRBV11-2,-,many,TRBJ1-5,TGTGCCAGCAGCTTAGATCCGGGTAGCAATCAGCCCCAGCATTTT,CASSLDPGSNQPQHF
TRBV20-1,TRBD2,many,TRBJ2-1,TGCAGTGCTCCCGTCCCTAGCGGGAGGCCGTACTCCTACAATGAGCAGTTCTTC,CSAPVPSGRPYSYNEQFF
TRBV6-4,-,many,TRBJ2-6,TGTGCCAGCAGTGACCATCCTGGGGCCAACGTCCTGACTTTC,CASSDHPGANVLTF
TRBV20-1,TRBD2,many,TRBJ2-5,TGCAGTGCTAGAGCCCCTCGCGGGAGAAGTCAAGAGACCCAGTACTTC,CSARAPRGRSQETQYF
TRBV2,-,-,TRBJ2-5,TGTGCCAGCAGTCCCGACTGGCAAGAGACCCAGTACTTC,CASSPDWQETQYF
TRBV20-1,TRBD1,few,TRBJ1-3,TGCAGTGCTAGAGGGACAGGGGGAAACACCATATATTTT,CSARGTGGNTIYF
TRBV28,-,many,TRBJ1-1,TGTGCCAGTTTCAGGGTGGGCTTGGAAGCTTTCTTT,CASFRVGLEAFF
TRBV29-1,TRBD2,few,TRBJ2-1,TGCAGCGCTAGGCGTAGCGGGGACTCCCCTAACAATGAGCAGTTCTTC,CSARRSGDSPNNEQFF
TRBV4-1,-,few,TRBJ2-7,TGCGCCAGCAGCCCGGGGCGAGGGGCGAATATTTACGAGCAGTACTTC,CASSPGRGANIYEQYF
TRBV12-2,-,few,TRBJ1-1,TGTGCAAGTCGCCCGCGAGACCGACAGGGGAGCACTGAAGCTTTCTTT,CASRPRDRQGSTEAFF
TRBV7-3,TRBD2,few,TRBJ2-3,TGTGCCAGCAGCTTAAAAAGGGTGACTAGCGGGGGCACAGATACGCAGTATTTT,CASSLKRVTSGGTDTQYF
TRBV28,TRBD1,many,TRBJ1-2,TGTGCCAGCAGTCCCCTCCGGGACAGTCATGGCTACACCTTC,CASSPLRDSHGYTF